The source of this T cell receptor beta chain is a study of T cells in Graves' hyperthyroidism and ophthalmopathy (dated by TCRdb to between 2017 and 2020). For the wider study: Peripheral blood was collected at initial diagnosis, before any treatment. After blood sampling, hyperthyroidism patients were treated with methimazole at a starting dose of 30 mg daily, and ophthalmopathy patients were treated with high-dose intravenous methylprednisolone. An independent validation cohort of 18 to 20 hyperthyroidism patients and 17 patients who later progressed to ophthalmopathy tested prospective prediction of ophthalmopathy. To identify TCR V-J signatures that set the groups apart, the researchers used a discovery cohort of about a hundred patients, made up of 40 to 45 with Graves' ophthalmopathy and some 56 with stable Graves' hyperthyroidism. The approximately 100 discovery patients were divided at random into training and test sets in a 7:3 ratio. The paper describes TCR Vbeta CDR3 sequencing of 135 peripheral blood samples, made up of 43 ophthalmopathy patients, roughly 80 hyperthyroidism patients and 17 progressor patients. Thyroid tissue and blood T-cell repertoires from roughly six Graves' hyperthyroidism patients were also compared in the study.

In the ophthalmopathy patients, disease was moderately to severely active, with a Clinical Activity Score of 3 or more, a NOSPECS grade of 4 or more, and a duration of less than 3 months. Any patient with an uncontrolled infection, another autoimmune disease, pregnancy or lactation was excluded. Diagnoses were based on clinical symptoms, serum thyroxine and TRAb, thyroid ultrasound and orbital computed tomography. PBMCs were isolated from 7.5 to 10 ml of fresh peripheral blood by Ficoll-Paque density gradient centrifugation. Total RNA was extracted using Trizol reagent, and RNA quality was assessed on an Agilent 2100 Bioanalyzer. This clonotype has only a few counts. Its antigen specificity is not known. Base-call qualities are not available, and no considerably larger clone is one nucleotide away. V is pared back by 4 bases and J by 0 bases, with 11 bases lying between the germline termini. From the cysteine through the phenylalanine, the CDR3 covers 15 amino acids. Solely the CDR3 DNA is kept, with 45 bases framed from the first base.

Amplification of TCR beta CDR3 regions was carried out from RNA transcripts. A first-round RT-PCR of the TCR CDR3 used the HTBI primer set with the Qiagen OneStep RT-PCR kit. A second multiplex PCR round built the libraries, followed by size selection and purification. Sequencing of the libraries was done on an Illumina HiSeq2000 using paired-end 100 bp reads. The original methods were these. SOAPnuke was used to process the raw data, removing reads that contained adapters or uncalled bases, had a mean Phred below 15, or lacked an exact match to the constant primer or identifier. COPE v1.2.5 was used to merge high-quality paired reads, and clonotypes were defined as unique nucleotide sequences. Clonotypes were aligned to IMGT TRBV, TRBD and TRBJ reference segments using MiTCR v1.1. The analysis included only V-J combinations with a frequency above 0.0001, which together covered over 98% of the repertoires. A TCS score was defined as the ratio of F50 (clonal expansion) to E x V (chaos), with BLOSUM62-based TCRdist applied between CDR3 peptides within each V-J. Welch's t-statistics and random forest reduced roughly 530 V-J features to roughly 13, which were used in a naive Bayes classifier (R e1071). TCRdb reran the public reads through fastp at Q25 and MiXCR, keeping productive beta chains. Rows with one shared CDR3 protein collapse into an entry with the most common genes and DNA. The V and J calls come from TCRdb's annotation, not from the publication. The sample table shows about 640,000 distinct CDR3 sequences, and 20% to 25% are seen once. The biggest ten clones account for about 34% of the sample.

The investigation overall reported the following: Sample size was not statistically predetermined, and blinding of investigators to group allocation was not performed. Blood samples also contained most of the expanded thyroid clonotypes (frequency above 0.001), which suggests that blood repertoires may reflect thyroid immune responses. During validation, the model predicted progression to ophthalmopathy a median of approximately 6.5 months ahead of onset, with around 65% sensitivity and roughly 72% specificity. A 13 V-J signature model separated ophthalmopathy from stable hyperthyroidism, with roughly 88% sensitivity and 81.08% specificity in cross-validation and 80%/75% in testing.

The sample was blood. This TCR was sampled from a man aged 30 to 39 with Graves' ophthalmopathy. Rearrangement joined TRBV12-3 or TRBV12-4 to TRBJ2-3; the D region possibly corresponds to TRBD2 (6 bases align). The CDR3 protein sequence reads: CASSSGLYSTDTQYF. The DNA sequence reads TGTGCCAGCAGTTCGGGACTTTATAGCACAGATACGCAGTATTTT.